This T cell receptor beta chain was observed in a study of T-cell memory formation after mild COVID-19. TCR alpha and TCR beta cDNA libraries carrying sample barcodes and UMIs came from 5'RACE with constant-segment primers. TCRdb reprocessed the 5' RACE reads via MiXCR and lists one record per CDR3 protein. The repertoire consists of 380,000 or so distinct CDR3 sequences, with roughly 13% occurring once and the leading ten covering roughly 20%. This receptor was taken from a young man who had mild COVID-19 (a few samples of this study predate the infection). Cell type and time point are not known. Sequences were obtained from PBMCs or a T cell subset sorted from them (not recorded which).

CDR3 bases: TGTGCCAGCTCACGCATTGGGCAGACAGATACGCAGTATTTT. Protein: CASSRIGQTDTQYF. The chain has TRBV18 and TRBJ2-3; the D is unclear. Germline CDR1 KGHSH, CDR2 LQKENI. This CDR3 spans 14 amino acids. Between the trimmed V and J ends, which lost 4 bases and 3 bases, there was a span of 11 bases.